This TCR beta chain comes out of a study of T cell repertoires in cytomegalovirus infection. For the study at large: Matching HLA type, along with CMV infection, was indicated by public TCR beta signatures. Study-wide points: Summed frequency of public TCR beta families distinguished CMV carriers with the relevant HLA.

A note on this clonotype: Its antigen is unknown.

TCRdb re-derived calls from the reads in MiXCR, one entry per CDR3 protein. The repertoire holds about 360,000 distinct CDR3 sequences, with 15% to 20% as singletons. The ends lost 5 bases at V and 8 bases at J; junction bases unmatched: 17. This CDR3 region has 18 residues. Germline V CDR1 and CDR2: MDHEN, SYDVKM. Sequenced: PBMCs. This sequence joins TRBV28 and TRBJ2-1; TRBD1 matches at 11 bases. This receptor was obtained from a human donor in good health (CMV status not recorded). Some clones in this sample may be carry-over from other donors' samples. CDR3 sequence (DNA): TGTGCCAGCAGTGCCGGGGGGACAGGGGGTACGGGAATCGATGAGCAGTTCTTC. Translating gives CASSAGGTGGTGIDEQFF.